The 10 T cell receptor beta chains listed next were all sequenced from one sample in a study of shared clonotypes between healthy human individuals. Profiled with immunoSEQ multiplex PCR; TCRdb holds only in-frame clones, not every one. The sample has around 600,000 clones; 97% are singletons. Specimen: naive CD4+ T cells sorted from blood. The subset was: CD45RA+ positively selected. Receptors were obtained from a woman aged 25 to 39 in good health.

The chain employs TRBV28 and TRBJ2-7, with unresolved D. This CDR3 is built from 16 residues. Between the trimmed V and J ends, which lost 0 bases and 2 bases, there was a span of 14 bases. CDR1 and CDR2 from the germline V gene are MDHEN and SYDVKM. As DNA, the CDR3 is TGTGCCAGCAGTTTATGGGCCGGCAAGGGTCCCTACGAGCAGTACTTC. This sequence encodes CASSLWAGKGPYEQYF.

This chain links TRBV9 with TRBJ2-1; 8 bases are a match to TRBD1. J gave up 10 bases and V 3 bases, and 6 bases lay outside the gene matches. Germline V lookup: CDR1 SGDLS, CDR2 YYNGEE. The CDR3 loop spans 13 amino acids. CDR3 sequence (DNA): TGTGCCAGCAGCGCGGGACAGGTACTCGAGCAGTTCTTC. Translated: CASSAGQVLEQFF.

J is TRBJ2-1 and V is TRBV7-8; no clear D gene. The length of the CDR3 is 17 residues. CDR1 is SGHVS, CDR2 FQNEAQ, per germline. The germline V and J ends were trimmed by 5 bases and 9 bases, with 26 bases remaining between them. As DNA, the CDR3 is TGTGCCAGCAGCCCGACCCCGACTCTACCACCACTGAGTGAGCAGTTCTTC. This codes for CASSPTPTLPPLSEQFF.

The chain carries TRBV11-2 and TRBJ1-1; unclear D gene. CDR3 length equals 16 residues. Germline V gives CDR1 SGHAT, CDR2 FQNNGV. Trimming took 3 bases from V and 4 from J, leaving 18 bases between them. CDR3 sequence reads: CASSLTSRGGSTEAFF. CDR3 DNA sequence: TGTGCCAGCAGCTTGACATCTCGAGGCGGGAGCACTGAAGCTTTCTTT.

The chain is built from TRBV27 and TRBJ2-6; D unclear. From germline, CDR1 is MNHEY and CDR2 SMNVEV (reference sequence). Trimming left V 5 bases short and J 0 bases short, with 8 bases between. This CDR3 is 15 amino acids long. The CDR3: CASSPGPSGANVLTF. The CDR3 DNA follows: TGTGCCAGCAGTCCCGGCCCCTCTGGGGCCAACGTCCTGACTTTC.

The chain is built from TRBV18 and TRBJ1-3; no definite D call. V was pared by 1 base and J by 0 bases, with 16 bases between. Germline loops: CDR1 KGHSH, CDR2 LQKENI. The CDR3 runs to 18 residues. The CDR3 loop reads CASSPLEVVGSSGNTIYF. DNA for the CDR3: TGTGCCAGCTCACCACTGGAGGTGGTGGGGAGCTCTGGAAACACCATATATTTT.

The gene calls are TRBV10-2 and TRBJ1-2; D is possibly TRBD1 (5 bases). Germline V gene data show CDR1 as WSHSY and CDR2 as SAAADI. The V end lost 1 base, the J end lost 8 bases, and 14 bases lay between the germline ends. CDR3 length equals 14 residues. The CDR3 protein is CASSELAGRAGYTF. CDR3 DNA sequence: TGCGCCAGCAGTGAGTTGGCAGGGAGGGCCGGCTACACCTTC.

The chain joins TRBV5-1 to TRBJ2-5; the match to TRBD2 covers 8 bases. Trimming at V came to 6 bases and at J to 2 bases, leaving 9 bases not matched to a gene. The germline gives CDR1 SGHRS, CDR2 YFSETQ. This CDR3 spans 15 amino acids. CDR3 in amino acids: CASTLTSGVQETQYF. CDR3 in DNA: TGCGCCAGCACCCTCACTAGCGGTGTTCAAGAGACCCAGTACTTC.

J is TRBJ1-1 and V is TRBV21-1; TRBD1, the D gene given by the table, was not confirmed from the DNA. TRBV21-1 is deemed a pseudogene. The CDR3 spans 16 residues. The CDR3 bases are TGTGCCAGCAGCAAAGAGGTGCAGGGGCTGAACACTGAAGCTTTCTTT. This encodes CASSKEVQGLNTEAFF.

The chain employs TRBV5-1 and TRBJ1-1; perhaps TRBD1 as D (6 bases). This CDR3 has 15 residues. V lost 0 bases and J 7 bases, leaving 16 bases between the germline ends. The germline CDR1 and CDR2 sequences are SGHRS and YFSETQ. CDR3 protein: CASSLGGLPTVEAFF. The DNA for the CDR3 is TGCGCCAGCAGCTTGGGGGGGCTGCCCACCGTTGAAGCTTTCTTT.